What follows are 14 T cell receptor beta chains derived from one specimen sequenced in a study of blood T cell repertoires in COVID-19. The table came from immunoSEQ multiplex PCR; TCRdb's copy has only in-frame clones and leaves some out. The table has roughly 440,000 clones, approximately 90% seen once. Sequencing input: peripheral blood. These receptors all come from a woman aged 45-60 years with COVID-19, enrolled during active disease.

The rearrangement joins TRBV19 to TRBJ1-6; 8 positions match TRBD1. Germline CDR1 is LNHDA and CDR2 is SQIVND (reference sequence). Trimming removed 1 base from V and 8 bases from J; junction bases left unmatched: 4. This CDR3 is 15 amino acids long. This chain's CDR3 is CASSIVGQGDSPLHF. CDR3 in DNA: TGTGCCAGTAGTATAGTAGGACAGGGAGATTCACCCCTCCACTTT.

This clone appeared a few times. V usage is TRBV6-4 and J usage is TRBJ1-2; 7 bases map to TRBD1. The trim removed 3 bases at V and 6 bases at J, leaving 4 bases unmatched. The CDR3 is made up of 13 amino acids. Germline V CDR1 and CDR2: MRHNA, SNTAGT. The CDR3 reads CASSETGRNGYTF. The CDR3 bases are TGTGCCAGCAGTGAGACAGGGCGTAATGGCTACACCTTC.

The rearrangement joins TRBV19 to TRBJ2-1, with 8 bases aligning to TRBD2. CDR3 length: 16 amino acids. Unmatched junction bases numbered 12, after V lost 6 bases and J lost 5 bases. CDR1 is LNHDA, CDR2 SQIVND, per germline (reference sequence). The CDR3 DNA is TGTGCCAGTAGGCCTAGCGGGCCGCCAGGTGACAATGAGCAGTTCTTC. Amino acid sequence: CASRPSGPPGDNEQFF.

This clone came up once. The chain uses TRBV28 and TRBJ1-5; weak D call: TRBD1 (5 bases). V was shortened by 2 bases and J by 6 bases, with 14 bases between the two germline ends. CDR1 is MDHEN, CDR2 SYDVKM, per germline. The CDR3 spans 15 residues. CDR3 sequence (DNA): TGTGCCAGCAGTTTAAGTTCCAGGGCCCCTCAGCCCCAGCATTTT. Amino acids: CASSLSSRAPQPQHF.

The count of this clone is one. V and J are TRBV11-3 and TRBJ2-2, with D hard to call. Per germline, CDR1 SGHNT and CDR2 YENEEA. The CDR3 contains 16 residues. Between the trimmed V and J ends, which lost 5 bases and 7 bases, there was a span of 20 bases. The CDR3 region is CASSNTDLGHSGELFF. The CDR3 bases are TGTGCCAGCAGCAATACAGATTTGGGCCACAGCGGGGAGCTGTTTTTT.

The rearrangement uses TRBV30 and TRBJ2-7; D may be TRBD1 (5 bases). The CDR3 length is 11 residues. Germline assignment: CDR1 GTSNPN and CDR2 SVGIG (reference sequence). With 7 bases removed from V and 2 bases from J, the gap between germline ends came to 9 bases. DNA for the CDR3: TGTGCCTCCAGGGCGCCCTACGAGCAGTACTTC. Its translation: CASRAPYEQYF.

The chain recombines TRBV7-9 with TRBJ2-6; weak D call: TRBD1 (5 bases). The CDR3 runs 15 residues. V lost 6 bases to trimming and J lost 0 bases, with 9 bases between them. Germline V lookup: CDR1 SEHNR, CDR2 FQNEAQ (reference sequence). CDR3 bases: TGTGCCAGCAGGGACATCAGCTCTGGGGCCAACGTCCTGACTTTC. Its protein is CASRDISSGANVLTF.

This chain connects TRBV19 to TRBJ1-3; D is perhaps TRBD1 (5 bases). Looked up from germline, CDR1 is LNHDA and CDR2 is SQIVND (reference sequence). The V end was cut by 3 bases, the J end by 7 bases, with 10 bases between. This CDR3 has 13 residues. The CDR3 sequence: CASSIPGRNTIYF. CDR3 nucleotides: TGTGCCAGTAGTATTCCAGGGAGGAACACCATATATTTT.

The gene calls are TRBV11-1 and TRBJ2-7; TRBD1 might be the D (6 bases). The V gene lost 5 bases and the J gene lost 2 bases, with 19 bases spanning the gap. Germline CDR1 reads SGHAT; CDR2 reads FQDESV (reference sequence). This CDR3 comprises 16 residues. CDR3 nucleotides: TGTGCCAGCAGCCAAGGGGTCATTGGGGGCACCTACGAGCAGTACTTC. It translates to CASSQGVIGGTYEQYF.

This rearrangement joins TRBV28 to TRBJ1-2; D is perhaps TRBD1 (6 bases). CDR1 and CDR2 from the germline V gene are MDHEN and SYDVKM. This CDR3 has 11 residues. Between the trimmed V and J ends, which lost 4 bases and 9 bases, there was a span of 9 bases. CDR3 loop: CASSWTERYTF. Written as DNA, the CDR3 is TGTGCCAGCAGTTGGACAGAGCGCTACACCTTC.

The chain uses TRBV24-1 and TRBJ1-4; no clear D gene. Germline V CDR1 and CDR2: KGHDR, SFDVKD. CDR3 length equals 13 residues. The V and J ends lost 4 bases and 10 bases respectively, with 12 bases between them. CDR3 sequence reads: CATSDPLSRKLFF. CDR3 sequence (DNA): TGTGCCACCAGTGACCCCCTTAGTAGAAAACTGTTTTTT.

The chain is built from TRBV7-2 and TRBJ1-3; tentative D call: TRBD1 (5 bases). The germline V gene has CDR1 SGHTA and CDR2 FQGNSA. This CDR3 contains 14 residues. Deletions cut 8 bases from V and 3 bases from J, with 14 bases between. In DNA, the CDR3 is TGTGCCAGCGTCCCTAGGGGCTTTGGAAACACCATATATTTT. The encoded protein is CASVPRGFGNTIYF. Using reference TRBV7-2 and TRBJ1-3 for the parts outside the CDR3, the full variable domain is GAGVSQSPSNKVTEKGKDVELRCDPISGHTALYWYRQSLGQGLEFLIYFQGNSAPDKSGLPSDRFSAERTGGSVSTLTIQRTQQEDSAVYLCASVPRGFGNTIYFGEGSWLTVV.

The chain couples TRBV5-5 to TRBJ1-2, with D hard to call. The germline V and J ends were trimmed by 3 bases and 6 bases, with 12 bases remaining between them. The CDR3 is 13 residues long. In germline, CDR1 is SGHKS, CDR2 YYEKEE (reference sequence). The CDR3 DNA reads as TGTGCCAGCAGCTCCCCAGGTTTAAATGGCTACACCTTC. Protein: CASSSPGLNGYTF. The full variable domain, with the rest looked up from reference TRBV5-5 and TRBJ1-2, is DAGVTQSPTHLIKTRGQQVTLRCSPISGHKSVSWYQQVLGQGPQFIFQYYEKEERGRGNFPDRFSARQFPNYSSELNVNALLLGDSALYLCASSSPGLNGYTFGSGTRLTVV.

CDR3 loop: CASSLGNGLAGADTQYF. The CDR3 DNA follows: TGTGCCAGCAGCTTAGGGAATGGACTAGCGGGGGCAGATACGCAGTATTTT. The rearrangement links TRBV7-6 to TRBJ2-3; TRBD2 aligns across 13 bases. The ends lost 1 base at V and 4 bases at J; junction bases unmatched: 5. Germline V CDR1 and CDR2: SGHVS, FNYEAQ. The CDR3 spans 17 residues.